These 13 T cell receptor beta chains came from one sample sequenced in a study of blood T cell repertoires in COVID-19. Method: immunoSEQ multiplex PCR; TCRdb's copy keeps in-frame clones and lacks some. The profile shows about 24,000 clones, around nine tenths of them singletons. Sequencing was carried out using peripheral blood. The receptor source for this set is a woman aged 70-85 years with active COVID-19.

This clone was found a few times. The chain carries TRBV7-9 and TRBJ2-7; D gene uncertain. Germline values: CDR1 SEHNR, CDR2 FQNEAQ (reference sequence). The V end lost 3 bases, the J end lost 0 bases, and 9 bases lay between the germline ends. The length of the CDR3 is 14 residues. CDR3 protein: CASSLARSSYEQYF. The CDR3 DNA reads TGTGCCAGCAGCTTGGCACGCAGCTCCTACGAGCAGTACTTC.

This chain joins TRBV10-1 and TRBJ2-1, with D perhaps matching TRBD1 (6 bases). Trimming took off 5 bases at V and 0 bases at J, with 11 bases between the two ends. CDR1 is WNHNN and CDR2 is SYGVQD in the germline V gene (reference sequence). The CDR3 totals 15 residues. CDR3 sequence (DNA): TGCGCCAGCAGTCTCACAGGGAGCTCCTACAATGAGCAGTTCTTC. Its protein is CASSLTGSSYNEQFF.

The CDR3 is CASCPSGGQETQYF. The CDR3 nucleotides read TGTGCCAGCTGCCCTAGCGGGGGGCAAGAGACCCAGTACTTC. This chain joins TRBV18 and TRBJ2-5; 11 bases fit TRBD2. The CDR3 is 14 residues long. Germline CDR1 KGHSH, CDR2 LQKENI. V lost 7 bases, J lost 2 bases, and 3 bases stayed unmatched.

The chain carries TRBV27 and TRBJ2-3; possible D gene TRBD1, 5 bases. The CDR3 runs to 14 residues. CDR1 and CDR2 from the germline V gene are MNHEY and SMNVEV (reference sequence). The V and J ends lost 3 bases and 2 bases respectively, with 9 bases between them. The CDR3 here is CASSFSGPTDTQYF. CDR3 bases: TGTGCCAGCAGTTTCTCAGGGCCCACAGATACGCAGTATTTT.

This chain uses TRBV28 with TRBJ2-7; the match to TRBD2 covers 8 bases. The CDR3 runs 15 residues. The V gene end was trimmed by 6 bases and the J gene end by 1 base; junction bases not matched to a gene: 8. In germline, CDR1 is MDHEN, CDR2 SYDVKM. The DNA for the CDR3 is TGTGCCAGCAGCGCCGGGGGGGAGATATCCTACGAGCAGTACTTC. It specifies CASSAGGEISYEQYF.

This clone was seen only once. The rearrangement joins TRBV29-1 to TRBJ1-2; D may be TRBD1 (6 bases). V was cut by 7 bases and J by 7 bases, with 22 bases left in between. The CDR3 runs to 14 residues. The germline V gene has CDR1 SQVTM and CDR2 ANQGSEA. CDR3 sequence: CSAWGGPDIAGYTF. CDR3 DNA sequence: TGCAGCGCCTGGGGGGGCCCCGACATAGCTGGCTACACCTTC.

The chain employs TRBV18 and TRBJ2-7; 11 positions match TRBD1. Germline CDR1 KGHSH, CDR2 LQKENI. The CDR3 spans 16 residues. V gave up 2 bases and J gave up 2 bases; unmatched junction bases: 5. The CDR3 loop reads CASSPRGTGGAYEQYF. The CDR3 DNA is TGTGCCAGCTCACCAAGAGGGACAGGGGGAGCCTACGAGCAGTACTTC. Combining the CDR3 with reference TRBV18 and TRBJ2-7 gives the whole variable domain NAGVMQNPRHLVRRRGQEARLRCSPMKGHSHVYWYRQLPEEGLKFMVYLQKENIIDESGMPKERFSAEFPKEGPSILRIQQVVRGDSAAYFCASSPRGTGGAYEQYFGPGTRLTVT.

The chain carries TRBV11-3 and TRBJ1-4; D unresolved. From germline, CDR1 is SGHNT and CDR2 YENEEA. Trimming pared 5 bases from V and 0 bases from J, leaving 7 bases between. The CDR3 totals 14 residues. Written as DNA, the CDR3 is TGTGCCAGCAGCAACCCGGCAACTAATGAAAAACTGTTTTTT. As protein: CASSNPATNEKLFF.

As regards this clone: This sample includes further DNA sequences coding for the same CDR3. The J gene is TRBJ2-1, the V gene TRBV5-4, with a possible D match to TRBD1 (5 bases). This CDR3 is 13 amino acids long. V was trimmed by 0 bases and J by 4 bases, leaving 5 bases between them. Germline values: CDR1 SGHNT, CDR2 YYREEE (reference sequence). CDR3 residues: CASSLGQYNEQFF. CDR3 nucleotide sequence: TGTGCCAGCAGCTTGGGACAGTACAATGAGCAGTTCTTC. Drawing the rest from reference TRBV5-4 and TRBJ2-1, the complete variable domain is ETGVTQSPTHLIKTRGQQVTLRCSSQSGHNTVSWYQQALGQGPQFIFQYYREEENGRGNFPPRFSGLQFPNYSSELNVNALELDDSALYLCASSLGQYNEQFFGPGTRLTVL.

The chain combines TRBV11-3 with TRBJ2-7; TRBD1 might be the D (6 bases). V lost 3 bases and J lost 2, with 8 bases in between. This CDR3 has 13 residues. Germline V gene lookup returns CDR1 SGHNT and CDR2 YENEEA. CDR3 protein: CASSFGTPYEQYF. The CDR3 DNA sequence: TGTGCCAGCAGCTTCGGGACACCCTACGAGCAGTACTTC. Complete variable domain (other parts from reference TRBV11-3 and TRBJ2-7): EAGVVQSPRYKIIEKKQPVAFWCNPISGHNTLYWYLQNLGQGPELLIRYENEEAVDDSQLPKDRFSAERLKGVDSTLKIQPAELGDSAVYLCASSFGTPYEQYFGPGTRLTVT.

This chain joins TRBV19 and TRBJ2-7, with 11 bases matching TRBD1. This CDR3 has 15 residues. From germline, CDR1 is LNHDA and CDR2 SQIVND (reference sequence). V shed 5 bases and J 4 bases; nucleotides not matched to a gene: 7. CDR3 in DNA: TGTGCCAGTAGTGACCGGGACAGGGGGATTTACGAGCAGTACTTC. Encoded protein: CASSDRDRGIYEQYF.

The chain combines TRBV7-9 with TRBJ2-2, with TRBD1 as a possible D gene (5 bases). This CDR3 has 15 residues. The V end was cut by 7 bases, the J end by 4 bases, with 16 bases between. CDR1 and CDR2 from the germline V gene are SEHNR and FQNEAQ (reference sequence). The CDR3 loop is CASTTHQGSTGELFF. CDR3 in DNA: TGTGCCAGCACCACTCACCAGGGAAGCACCGGGGAGCTGTTTTTT. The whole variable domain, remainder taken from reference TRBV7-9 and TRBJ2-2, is DTGVSQNPRHKITKRGQNVTFRCDPISEHNRLYWYRQTLGQGPEFLTYFQNEAQLEKSRLLSDRFSAERPKGSFSTLEIQRTEQGDSAMYLCASTTHQGSTGELFFGEGSRLTVL.

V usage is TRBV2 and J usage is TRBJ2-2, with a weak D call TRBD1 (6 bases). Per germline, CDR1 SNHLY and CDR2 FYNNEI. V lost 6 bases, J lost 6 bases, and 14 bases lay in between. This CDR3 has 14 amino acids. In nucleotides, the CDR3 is TGTGCCAGCAGCAGGGGCGAGATGCCCGGGGAGCTGTTTTTT. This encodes CASSRGEMPGELFF.